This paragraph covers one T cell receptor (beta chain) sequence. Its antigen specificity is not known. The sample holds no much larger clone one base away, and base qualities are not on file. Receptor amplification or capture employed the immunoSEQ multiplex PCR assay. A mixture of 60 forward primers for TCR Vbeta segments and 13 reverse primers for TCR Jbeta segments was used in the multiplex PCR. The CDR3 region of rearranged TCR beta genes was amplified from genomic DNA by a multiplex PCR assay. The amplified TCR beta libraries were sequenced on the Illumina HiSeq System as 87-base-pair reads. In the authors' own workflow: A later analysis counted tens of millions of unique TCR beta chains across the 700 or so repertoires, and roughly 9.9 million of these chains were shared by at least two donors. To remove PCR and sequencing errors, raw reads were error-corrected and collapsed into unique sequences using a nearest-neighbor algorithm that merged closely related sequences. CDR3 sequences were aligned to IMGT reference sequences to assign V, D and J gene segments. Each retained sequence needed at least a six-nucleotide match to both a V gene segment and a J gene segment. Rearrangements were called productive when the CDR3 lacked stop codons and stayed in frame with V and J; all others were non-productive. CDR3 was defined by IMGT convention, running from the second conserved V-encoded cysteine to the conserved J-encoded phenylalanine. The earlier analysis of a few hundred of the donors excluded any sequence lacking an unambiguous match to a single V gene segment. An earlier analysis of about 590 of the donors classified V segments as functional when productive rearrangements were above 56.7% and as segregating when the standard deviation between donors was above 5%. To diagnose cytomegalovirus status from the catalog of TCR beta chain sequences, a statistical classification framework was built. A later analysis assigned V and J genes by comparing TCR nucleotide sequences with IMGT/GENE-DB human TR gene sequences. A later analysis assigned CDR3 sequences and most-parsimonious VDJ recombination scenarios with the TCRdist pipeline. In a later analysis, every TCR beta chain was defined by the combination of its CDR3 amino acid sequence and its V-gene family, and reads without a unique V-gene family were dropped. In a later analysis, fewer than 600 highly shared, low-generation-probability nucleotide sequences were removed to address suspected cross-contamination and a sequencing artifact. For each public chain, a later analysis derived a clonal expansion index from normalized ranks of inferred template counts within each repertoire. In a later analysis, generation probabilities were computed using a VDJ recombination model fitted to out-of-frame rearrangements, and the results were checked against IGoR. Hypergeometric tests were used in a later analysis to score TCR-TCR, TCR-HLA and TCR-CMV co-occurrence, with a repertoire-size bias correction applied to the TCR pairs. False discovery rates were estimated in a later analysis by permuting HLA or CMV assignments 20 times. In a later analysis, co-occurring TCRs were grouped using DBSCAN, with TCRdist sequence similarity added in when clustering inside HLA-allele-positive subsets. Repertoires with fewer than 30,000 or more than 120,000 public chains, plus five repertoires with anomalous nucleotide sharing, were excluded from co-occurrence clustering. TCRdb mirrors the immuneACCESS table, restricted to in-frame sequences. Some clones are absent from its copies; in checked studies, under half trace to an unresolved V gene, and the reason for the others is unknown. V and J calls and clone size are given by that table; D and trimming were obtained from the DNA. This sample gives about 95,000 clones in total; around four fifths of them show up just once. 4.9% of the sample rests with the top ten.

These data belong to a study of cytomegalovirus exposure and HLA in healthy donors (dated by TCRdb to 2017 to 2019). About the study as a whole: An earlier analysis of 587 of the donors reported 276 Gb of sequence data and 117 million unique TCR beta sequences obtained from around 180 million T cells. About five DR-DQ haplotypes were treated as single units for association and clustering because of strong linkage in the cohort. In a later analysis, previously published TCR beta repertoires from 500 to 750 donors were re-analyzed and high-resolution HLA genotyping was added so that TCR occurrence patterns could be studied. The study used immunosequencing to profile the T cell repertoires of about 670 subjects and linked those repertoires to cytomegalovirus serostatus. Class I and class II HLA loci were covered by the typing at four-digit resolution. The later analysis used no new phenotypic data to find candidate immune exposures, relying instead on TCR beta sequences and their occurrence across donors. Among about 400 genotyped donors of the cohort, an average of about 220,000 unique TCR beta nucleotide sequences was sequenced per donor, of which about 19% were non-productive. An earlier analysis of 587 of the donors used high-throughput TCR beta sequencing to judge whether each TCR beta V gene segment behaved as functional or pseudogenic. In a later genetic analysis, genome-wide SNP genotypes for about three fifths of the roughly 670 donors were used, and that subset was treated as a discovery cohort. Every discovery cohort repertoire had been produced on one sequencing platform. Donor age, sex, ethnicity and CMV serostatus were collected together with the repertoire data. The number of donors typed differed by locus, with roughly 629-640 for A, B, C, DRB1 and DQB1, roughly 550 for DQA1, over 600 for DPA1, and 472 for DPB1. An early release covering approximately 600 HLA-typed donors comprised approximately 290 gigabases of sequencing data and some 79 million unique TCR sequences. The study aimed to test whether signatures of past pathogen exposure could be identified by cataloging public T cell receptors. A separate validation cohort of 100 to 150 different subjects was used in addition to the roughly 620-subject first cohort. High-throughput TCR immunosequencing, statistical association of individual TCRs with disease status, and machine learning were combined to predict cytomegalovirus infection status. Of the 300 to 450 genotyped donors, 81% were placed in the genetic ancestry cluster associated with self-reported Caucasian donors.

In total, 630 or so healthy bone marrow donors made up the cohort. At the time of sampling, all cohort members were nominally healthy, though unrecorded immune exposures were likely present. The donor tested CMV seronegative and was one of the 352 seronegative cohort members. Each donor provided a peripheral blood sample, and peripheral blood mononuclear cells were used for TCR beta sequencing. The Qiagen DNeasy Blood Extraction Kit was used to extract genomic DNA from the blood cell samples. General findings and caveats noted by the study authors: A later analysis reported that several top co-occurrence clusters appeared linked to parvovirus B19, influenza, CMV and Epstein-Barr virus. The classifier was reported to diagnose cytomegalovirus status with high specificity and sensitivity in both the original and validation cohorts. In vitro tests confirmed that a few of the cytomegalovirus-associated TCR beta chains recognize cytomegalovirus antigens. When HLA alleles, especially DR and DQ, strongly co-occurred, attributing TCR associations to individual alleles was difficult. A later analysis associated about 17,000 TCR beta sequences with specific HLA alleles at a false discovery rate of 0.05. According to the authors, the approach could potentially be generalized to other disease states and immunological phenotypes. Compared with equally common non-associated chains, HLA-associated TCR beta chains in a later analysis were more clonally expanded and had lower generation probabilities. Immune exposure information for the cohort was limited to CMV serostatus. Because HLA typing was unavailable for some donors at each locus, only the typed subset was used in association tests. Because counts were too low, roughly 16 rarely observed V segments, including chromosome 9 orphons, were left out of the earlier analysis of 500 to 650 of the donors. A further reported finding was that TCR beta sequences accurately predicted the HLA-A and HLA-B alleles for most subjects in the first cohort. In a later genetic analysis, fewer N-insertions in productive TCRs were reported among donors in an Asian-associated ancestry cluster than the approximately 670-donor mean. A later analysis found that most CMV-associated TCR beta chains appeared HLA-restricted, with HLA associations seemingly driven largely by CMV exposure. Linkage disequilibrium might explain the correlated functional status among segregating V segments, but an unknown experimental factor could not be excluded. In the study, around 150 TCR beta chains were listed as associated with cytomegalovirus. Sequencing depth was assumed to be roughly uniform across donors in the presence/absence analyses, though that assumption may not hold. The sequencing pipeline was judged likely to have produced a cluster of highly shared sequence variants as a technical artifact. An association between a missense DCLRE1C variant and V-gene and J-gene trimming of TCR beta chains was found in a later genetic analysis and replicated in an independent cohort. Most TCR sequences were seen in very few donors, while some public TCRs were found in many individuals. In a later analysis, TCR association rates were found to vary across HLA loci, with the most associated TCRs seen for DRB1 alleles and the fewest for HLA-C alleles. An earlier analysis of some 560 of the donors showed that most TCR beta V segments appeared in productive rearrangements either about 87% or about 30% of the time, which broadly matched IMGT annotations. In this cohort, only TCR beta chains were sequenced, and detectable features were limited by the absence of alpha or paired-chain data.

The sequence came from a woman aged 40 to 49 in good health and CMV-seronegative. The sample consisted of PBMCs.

The CDR3 is CASRTTQGAGEQFF. The DNA sequence is TGTGCCAGCAGGACCACACAGGGGGCTGGTGAGCAGTTCTTC. The chain joins TRBV6-4 to TRBJ2-1; 9 bases in between match TRBD1. From cysteine to phenylalanine, the CDR3 is 14 amino acids long. Left in the record is the CDR3 DNA by itself, 42 bases read in frame from the first base. Via the germline V gene, CDR1 is MRHNA and CDR2 SNTAGT. Clipping removes 6 bases from V and 9 bases from J, with 9 as the unmatched junction base count.